What follows are 10 T cell receptor beta chains derived from one specimen sequenced in a study of identical twins. TCRdb reprocessed the 5' RACE reads via MiXCR and lists one record per CDR3 protein. This table holds 400,000 to 550,000 distinct CDR3 sequences, over 11% found once. These records were also assigned to another study, of yellow fever vaccine responses in identical twins.

The specimen was CD4+ T cells sorted from blood. The source of these receptors is a woman in her late teens or twenties in good health.

This clonotype was picked up a small number of times. The CDR3 region is CASSTQAGRTQETQYF. The CDR3 DNA reads TGTGCCAGCAGTACCCAGGCGGGACGGACACAAGAGACCCAGTACTTC. This chain joins TRBV6-1 and TRBJ2-5, with a weak D call TRBD2 (6 bases). Germline CDR1 reads MNHNS; CDR2 reads SASEGT. V was pared by 5 bases and J by 2 bases, with 18 bases between. This CDR3 has 16 residues.

This clonotype came up many times. This chain connects TRBV5-1 to TRBJ2-1; D unresolved. This CDR3 is 13 amino acids long. V was shortened by 2 bases and J by 2 bases, with 5 bases between the two germline ends. Germline assignment: CDR1 SGHRS and CDR2 YFSETQ. CDR3 nucleotide sequence: TGCGCCAGCAGCTTTACCCCCTACAATGAGCAGTTCTTC. Its translation is CASSFTPYNEQFF. The whole variable domain, remainder taken from reference TRBV5-1 and TRBJ2-1, is KAGVTQTPRYLIKTRGQQVTLSCSPISGHRSVSWYQQTPGQGLQFLFEYFSETQRNKGNFPGRFSGRQFSNSRSEMNVSTLELGDSALYLCASSFTPYNEQFFGPGTRLTVL.

This clonotype came up a few times. The chain employs TRBV4-3 and TRBJ2-3; D gene ambiguous. V lost 1 base and J 0 bases, leaving 8 bases between the germline ends. This CDR3 contains 15 residues. Looked up from germline, CDR1 is LGHNA and CDR2 is YSLEER. CDR3 coding DNA: TGCGCCAGCAGCCAAGGGGGATTTAGCACAGATACGCAGTATTTT. The encoded protein is CASSQGGFSTDTQYF.

The V gene is TRBV6-2 or TRBV6-3, the J gene TRBJ2-2, with D possibly matching TRBD1 (5 bases). CDR3 length: 16 amino acids. Germline lookup yields CDR1 MNHEY and CDR2 SVGEGT. The germline V and J ends were trimmed by 3 bases and 7 bases, with 18 bases remaining between them. The chain's CDR3 is CASSYDVGQGNGELFF. The CDR3 DNA follows: TGTGCCAGCAGTTATGACGTTGGGCAGGGCAACGGGGAGCTGTTTTTT.

This clonotype occurred a few times. This sequence joins TRBV5-1 and TRBJ2-5; D is perhaps TRBD2 (5 bases). Trimming cost V 3 bases and J 1 base, with 10 bases left between them. CDR3 length: 14 residues. CDR1 is SGHRS, CDR2 YFSETQ, per germline. CDR3 residues: CASSSAGIQETQYF. The CDR3 coding sequence is TGCGCCAGCAGCTCCGCCGGGATCCAAGAGACCCAGTACTTC. Looking up the rest from reference TRBV5-1 and TRBJ2-5 gives the full variable domain: KAGVTQTPRYLIKTRGQQVTLSCSPISGHRSVSWYQQTPGQGLQFLFEYFSETQRNKGNFPGRFSGRQFSNSRSEMNVSTLELGDSALYLCASSSAGIQETQYFGPGTRLLVL.

This clonotype was counted ten times or more. This chain joins TRBV11-2 and TRBJ2-3; TRBD2 aligns across 8 bases. The trim removed 5 bases at V and 1 base at J, leaving 5 bases unmatched. The CDR3 is made up of 15 amino acids. The germline CDR1 and CDR2 sequences are SGHAT and FQNNGV. The CDR3 reads CASSVAGYGTDTQYF. Written as DNA, the CDR3 is TGTGCCAGCAGCGTAGCGGGATACGGCACAGATACGCAGTATTTT.

The chain's CDR3 is CATSERRTSGSETQYF. Here the CDR3 DNA reads TGTGCCACCAGTGAAAGGAGGACTAGCGGGAGTGAGACCCAGTACTTC. The rearrangement links TRBV24-1 to TRBJ2-5, with TRBD2 matching 13 bases. Germline loops: CDR1 KGHDR, CDR2 SFDVKD. The CDR3 runs to 16 residues. The junction had 6 bases not matched to a gene; V was cut back by 4 bases and J by 5 bases.

In this sample, this clonotype turned up a few times. J is TRBJ1-1 and V is TRBV5-8; D call uncertain. CDR3 length: 11 residues. V gave up 2 bases and J gave up 10 bases, with 9 bases separating them. CDR1 and CDR2 from the germline V gene are SGHTS and YDEGEE. CDR3 loop: CASSLGRAAFF. The CDR3 coding sequence is TGTGCCAGCAGCTTAGGGCGAGCAGCTTTCTTT.

The sample holds many counts of this clonotype. Here the CDR3 DNA reads TGTGCCAGCAGCCACCCCCGGCCCAACAATGAGCAGTTCTTC. This codes for CASSHPRPNNEQFF. The V call is TRBV12-3 or TRBV12-4, the J call TRBJ2-1; no firm D call. Trimming cost V 6 bases and J 5 bases, with 14 bases left between them. The CDR3 is made up of 14 amino acids.

The sample holds many counts of this clonotype. This rearrangement joins TRBV5-6 to TRBJ1-2; D remains unclear. This CDR3 has 14 amino acids. Germline V gene sequence: CDR1 SGHDT, CDR2 YYEEEE. The ends were cut back, 4 bases at V and 1 base at J, with 11 bases in the middle. The CDR3: CASSTDRRNYGYTF. In DNA form, the CDR3 reads TGTGCCAGCAGCACGGACCGGCGTAACTATGGCTACACCTTC.